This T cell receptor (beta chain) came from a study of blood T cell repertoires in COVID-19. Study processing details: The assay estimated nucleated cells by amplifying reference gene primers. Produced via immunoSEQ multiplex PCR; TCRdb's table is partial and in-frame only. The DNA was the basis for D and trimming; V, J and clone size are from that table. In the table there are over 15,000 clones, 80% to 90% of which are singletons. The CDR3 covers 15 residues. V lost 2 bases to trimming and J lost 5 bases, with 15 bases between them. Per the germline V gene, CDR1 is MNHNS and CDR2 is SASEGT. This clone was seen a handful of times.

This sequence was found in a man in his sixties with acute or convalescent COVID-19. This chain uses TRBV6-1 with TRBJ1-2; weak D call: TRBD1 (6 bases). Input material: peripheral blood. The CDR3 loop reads CASSEPRGGRYGYTF. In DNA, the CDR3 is TGTGCCAGCAGTGAACCCCGAGGGGGTAGATATGGCTACACCTTC.